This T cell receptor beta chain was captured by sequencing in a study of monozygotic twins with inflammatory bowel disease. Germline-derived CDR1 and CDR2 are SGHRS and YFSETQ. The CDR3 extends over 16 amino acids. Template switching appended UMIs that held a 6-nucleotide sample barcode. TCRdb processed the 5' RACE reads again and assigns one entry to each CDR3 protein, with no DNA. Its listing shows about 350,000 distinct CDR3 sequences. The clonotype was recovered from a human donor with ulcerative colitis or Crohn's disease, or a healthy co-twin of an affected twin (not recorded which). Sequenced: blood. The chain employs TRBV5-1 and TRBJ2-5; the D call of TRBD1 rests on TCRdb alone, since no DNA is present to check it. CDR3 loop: CASSFRYQGPLETQYF.